Listed here are 31 T cell receptor beta chains from one sample, sequenced in a study of shared clonotypes between healthy human individuals. Clones were read by immunoSEQ multiplex PCR, and TCRdb kept only the in-frame ones, dropping some. The sample carries 2 million to 3 million clones, more than 85% recorded once. Input material: naive CD4+ T cells from PBMCs. Subset indicated: CD45RA+ positively selected. The source of these receptors is a man younger than 35 in good health. Some clones in this sample may be carry-over from other donors' samples.

The chain couples TRBV6-1 to TRBJ1-5, with D perhaps matching TRBD1 (5 bases). Between the trimmed V and J ends, which lost 4 bases and 7 bases, there was a span of 11 bases. CDR1 and CDR2 from the germline V gene are MNHNS and SASEGT. The CDR3 has 13 residues. For the CDR3, the DNA is TGTGCCAGCAGTGCGGGACGATCCCAGCCCCAGCATTTT. Translation: CASSAGRSQPQHF.

The chain is built from TRBV7-9 and TRBJ1-2, with D hard to call. This CDR3 has 12 amino acids. The V end was cut by 7 bases, the J end by 8 bases, with 14 bases between. Germline V gene lookup returns CDR1 SEHNR and CDR2 FQNEAQ (reference sequence). CDR3 in DNA: TGTGCCAGCACACCGGCGCCGGTAGGCTACACCTTC. This encodes CASTPAPVGYTF.

DNA of the CDR3: TGTGCCAGCAGTCCTCGGACAGAAGGCTACGAGCAGTACTTC. Protein product: CASSPRTEGYEQYF. The chain is built from TRBV6-6 and TRBJ2-7; possible D gene TRBD1, 6 bases. The V end was cut by 5 bases, the J end by 3 bases, with 14 bases between. The CDR3 extends over 14 amino acids. Germline V gene lookup returns CDR1 MNHNY and CDR2 SVGAGI (reference sequence).

This clone occurred once. As DNA, the CDR3 is TGTGCCAGCACCCGGAGGGGAGAGACCCAGTACTTC. Translating gives CASTRRGETQYF. The chain recombines TRBV6-5 with TRBJ2-5; tentative D call: TRBD2 (6 bases). The V gene's germline CDR1 is MNHEY and CDR2 SVGAGI. V dropped 7 bases and J dropped 4 bases, with 10 bases sitting between them. The CDR3 is 12 residues long.

V and J are TRBV7-9 and TRBJ2-3; D unclear. Looked up from germline, CDR1 is SEHNR and CDR2 is FQNEAQ (reference sequence). The CDR3 sequence is 14 residues long. Trimming pared 5 bases from V and 0 bases from J, leaving 9 bases between. The CDR3 bases are TGTGCCAGCAGCCCGATAGGTAGCACAGATACGCAGTATTTT. Its protein is CASSPIGSTDTQYF.

This chain joins TRBV6-6 and TRBJ1-4; 9 positions agree with TRBD1. Germline CDR1 is MNHNY and CDR2 is SVGAGI (reference sequence). Losses at the gene ends were 2 bases for V and 7 bases for J; bases not matched to a gene: 8. The CDR3 is 16 residues long. CDR3 DNA: TGTGCCAGCAGTTACCGGGGGACAGGGTCTTTTGAAAAACTGTTTTTT. Protein product: CASSYRGTGSFEKLFF.

The J gene is TRBJ2-1, the V gene TRBV18; the D gene is possibly TRBD2 (6 bases). The germline CDR1 and CDR2 sequences are KGHSH and LQKENI. This CDR3 comprises 13 residues. The ends were cut back, 3 bases at V and 10 bases at J, with 13 bases in the middle. The CDR3 DNA follows: TGTGCCAGCTCACCCTCAGCACTAGCAGAGCAGTTCTTC. This encodes CASSPSALAEQFF.

This clone is a singleton in its sample. V gene TRBV9 combines with J gene TRBJ2-3, with D tentatively TRBD1 (6 bases). This CDR3 comprises 15 residues. Germline V gene sequence: CDR1 SGDLS, CDR2 YYNGEE. Trimming left V 1 base short and J 1 base short, with 10 bases between. The CDR3 DNA reads as TGTGCCAGCAGCGTACAGACAGGCCGCACAGATACGCAGTATTTT. This translates into CASSVQTGRTDTQYF. Using reference TRBV9 and TRBJ2-3 for the parts outside the CDR3, the full variable domain is DSGVTQTPKHLITATGQRVTLRCSPRSGDLSVYWYQQSLDQGLQFLIQYYNGEERAKGNILERFSAQQFPDLHSELNLSSLELGDSALYFCASSVQTGRTDTQYFGPGTRLTVL.

The genes are TRBV5-1 and TRBJ2-7; the match to TRBD2 covers 15 bases. The CDR3 contains 16 residues. Germline loops: CDR1 SGHRS, CDR2 YFSETQ. Trimming took 4 bases from V and 4 from J; bases not matched to a gene: 6. The CDR3 region is CASSLGLAGGRYEQYF. In DNA, the CDR3 is TGCGCCAGCAGCCTCGGACTAGCGGGAGGGCGATACGAGCAGTACTTC. Filled out from reference TRBV5-1 and TRBJ2-7, the complete variable domain reads KAGVTQTPRYLIKTRGQQVTLSCSPISGHRSVSWYQQTPGQGLQFLFEYFSETQRNKGNFPGRFSGRQFSNSRSEMNVSTLELGDSALYLCASSLGLAGGRYEQYFGPGTRLTVT.

V and J are TRBV5-4 and TRBJ2-5; 7 bases agree with TRBD1. Germline CDR1 SGHNT, CDR2 YYREEE (reference sequence). This CDR3 has 13 residues. V shed 4 bases and J 2 bases; nucleotides not matched to a gene: 2. The CDR3 loop is CASSGDRQETQYF. The DNA for the CDR3 is TGTGCCAGCAGCGGGGACAGACAAGAGACCCAGTACTTC.

The chain employs TRBV10-3 and TRBJ2-1, with D maybe TRBD2 (5 bases). Between the trimmed V and J ends, which lost 4 bases and 9 bases, there was a span of 10 bases. Germline V CDR1 and CDR2: ENHRY, SYGVKD. CDR3 size: 12 residues. CDR3 sequence reads: CAISGTYPEQFF. In DNA, the CDR3 is TGTGCCATCAGTGGGACTTATCCTGAGCAGTTCTTC.

The V and J genes are TRBV7-2 and TRBJ1-2; D is ambiguous. Germline assignment: CDR1 SGHTA and CDR2 FQGNSA. The CDR3 consists of 15 residues. The V end lost 1 base, the J end lost 6 bases, and 15 bases lay between the germline ends. CDR3 in amino acids: CASSLVEGIGHGYTF. For the CDR3, the DNA is TGTGCCAGCAGCTTAGTAGAGGGAATAGGACATGGCTACACCTTC.

Note on this clone: The sample carries other DNA sequences with the same CDR3. The chain combines TRBV2 with TRBJ1-2, with 8 bases aligning to TRBD1. Germline CDR1 and CDR2: SNHLY and FYNNEI. The CDR3 sequence is 13 residues long. With V trimmed by 4 bases and J by 5 bases, 3 bases remained unmatched. The CDR3 DNA reads TGTGCCAGCAGTGCCGGGACAGGATATGGCTACACCTTC. Protein: CASSAGTGYGYTF.

The rearrangement links TRBV7-9 to TRBJ2-7; the D call may be TRBD1 or TRBD2 (6 bases each). Looked up from germline, CDR1 is SEHNR and CDR2 is FQNEAQ (reference sequence). The V and J ends lost 6 bases and 2 bases respectively, with 14 bases between them. This CDR3 comprises 14 residues. The CDR3 DNA reads TGTGCCAGCAGAATAGAGGGGGGCCCCTACGAGCAGTACTTC. Amino acid sequence: CASRIEGGPYEQYF.

In DNA, the CDR3 is TGTGCCAGCACCTTTAGTGGGGCCAACGTCCTGACTTTC. Encoded protein: CASTFSGANVLTF. This chain connects TRBV6-1 to TRBJ2-6; D remains ambiguous. The V and J ends lost 7 bases and 3 bases respectively, with 7 bases between them. Germline V gene lookup returns CDR1 MNHNS and CDR2 SASEGT. The CDR3 is 13 residues long.

The gene calls are TRBV9 and TRBJ1-4; the D is unclear. This CDR3 is built from 17 residues. V was cut by 4 bases and J by 0 bases, with 16 bases left in between. Germline V gene lookup returns CDR1 SGDLS and CDR2 YYNGEE. CDR3 coding DNA: TGTGCCAGCAGCATGTTAGATCGTCCCGCAACTAATGAAAAACTGTTTTTT. Amino acid sequence: CASSMLDRPATNEKLFF.

This clone showed up just once. The genes are TRBV7-8 and TRBJ1-3; D is uncertain. CDR3 size: 16 residues. V lost 3 bases and J 0 bases, leaving 12 bases between the germline ends. Germline V gene lookup returns CDR1 SGHVS and CDR2 FQNEAQ. DNA of the CDR3: TGTGCCAGCAGCTTTCGGCGGCGAGACTCTGGAAACACCATATATTTT. It is translated as CASSFRRRDSGNTIYF.

In this sample, this clone turned up a few times. Other DNA sequences in the sample encode the same CDR3. The chain couples TRBV7-2 to TRBJ1-2; 8 nucleotides agree with TRBD1. The germline V gene encodes CDR1 SGHTA and CDR2 FQGNSA. The CDR3 loop spans 13 amino acids. V trimming: 3 bases; J trimming: 8 bases; junction bases outside the gene matches: 5. The CDR3 here is CASSLRQGSGYTF. In DNA form, the CDR3 reads TGTGCCAGCAGCTTGCGACAGGGGAGCGGCTACACCTTC.

The rearrangement uses TRBV7-2 and TRBJ2-1; TRBD2 aligns across 8 bases. The length of the CDR3 is 14 residues. The junction had 10 bases not matched to a gene; V was cut back by 7 bases and J by 8 bases. Germline-derived CDR1 and CDR2 are SGHTA and FQGNSA. CDR3: CASKETGGPDEQFF. The CDR3 DNA reads TGTGCCAGCAAGGAGACGGGAGGGCCAGATGAGCAGTTCTTC. Drawing the rest from reference TRBV7-2 and TRBJ2-1, the complete variable domain is GAGVSQSPSNKVTEKGKDVELRCDPISGHTALYWYRQSLGQGLEFLIYFQGNSAPDKSGLPSDRFSAERTGGSVSTLTIQRTQQEDSAVYLCASKETGGPDEQFFGPGTRLTVL.

V and J are TRBV30 and TRBJ1-3, with 8 bases fitting TRBD1. Germline CDR1 is GTSNPN and CDR2 is SVGIG (reference sequence). V lost 2 bases, J lost 2 bases, and 5 bases stayed unmatched. The CDR3 extends over 15 amino acids. CDR3 protein: CAWSPPDRAGNTIYF. Here the CDR3 DNA reads TGTGCCTGGAGTCCGCCGGACAGGGCTGGAAACACCATATATTTT.

The rearrangement uses TRBV5-6 and TRBJ2-5; 8 bases are a match to TRBD2. The length of the CDR3 is 15 residues. The V segment lost 2 bases and the J segment 5 bases; nucleotides outside the gene matches: 8. CDR1 and CDR2 (germline): SGHDT, YYEEEE. The CDR3, as DNA: TGTGCCAGCAGCTTATGGCGGGAGGTTTGGGAGACCCAGTACTTC. Its protein is CASSLWREVWETQYF. Supplemented by reference TRBV5-6 and TRBJ2-5, the full variable domain reads DAGVTQSPTHLIKTRGQQVTLRCSPKSGHDTVSWYQQALGQGPQFIFQYYEEEERQRGNFPDRFSGHQFPNYSSELNVNALLLGDSALYLCASSLWREVWETQYFGPGTRLLVL.

V usage is TRBV2 and J usage is TRBJ2-1, with a possible D match to TRBD2 (5 bases). The length of the CDR3 is 13 residues. Germline-derived CDR1 and CDR2 are SNHLY and FYNNEI. V lost 8 bases and J lost 7, with 15 bases in between. In DNA, the CDR3 is TGTGCCAGCGTGCTAGAAGGCGGGAATGAGCAGTTCTTC. As protein: CASVLEGGNEQFF.

The chain joins TRBV5-1 to TRBJ2-1; 12 bases are a match to TRBD2. Germline V gene data show CDR1 as SGHRS and CDR2 as YFSETQ. The CDR3 runs 17 residues. J was trimmed by 2 bases and V by 0 bases; bases with no gene match: 3. CDR3 nucleotide sequence: TGCGCCAGCAGCTTGGGACTAGCGGGAGTGACCTACAATGAGCAGTTCTTC. Translated: CASSLGLAGVTYNEQFF.

The CDR3 bases are TGTGCCAGCAGTTCCTTGGGACAACTTAGCAATCAGCCCCAGCATTTT. Protein: CASSSLGQLSNQPQHF. The gene calls are TRBV28 and TRBJ1-5; the D gene is possibly TRBD1 (6 bases). Germline lookup yields CDR1 MDHEN and CDR2 SYDVKM. The CDR3 has 16 residues. The V end was cut by 4 bases, the J end by 0 bases, with 13 bases between.

The chain recombines TRBV7-9 with TRBJ2-7, with 11 bases fitting TRBD1. V dropped 4 bases and J dropped 2; count of bases not matched to a gene: 7. The CDR3 consists of 16 residues. Germline-derived CDR1 and CDR2 are SEHNR and FQNEAQ (reference sequence). Here the CDR3 DNA reads TGTGCCAGCAGCTCTCTCGGACAGGGGGCGACCTACGAGCAGTACTTC. It encodes CASSSLGQGATYEQYF.

The rearrangement uses TRBV6-1 and TRBJ2-7; perhaps TRBD1 as D (6 bases). Germline CDR1 reads MNHNS; CDR2 reads SASEGT. The CDR3 has 14 residues. The ends were cut back, 10 bases at V and 1 base at J, with 17 bases in the middle. CDR3 in amino acids: CANSVERGSYEQYF. In DNA, the CDR3 is TGTGCCAACAGCGTCGAGAGGGGGTCCTACGAGCAGTACTTC.

The chain joins TRBV28 to TRBJ2-5; TRBD2 matches at 9 bases. This CDR3 has 16 residues. The V segment lost 6 bases and the J segment 5 bases; nucleotides outside the gene matches: 13. Germline V gene sequence: CDR1 MDHEN, CDR2 SYDVKM. The CDR3 reads CASRFRAGGRLETQYF. In DNA, the CDR3 is TGTGCCAGCAGATTTAGAGCGGGAGGAAGACTGGAGACCCAGTACTTC.

This clone was seen once. The chain couples TRBV11-3 to TRBJ2-7; 8 bases align to TRBD1. Germline CDR1 SGHNT, CDR2 YENEEA. V shed 5 bases and J 5 bases; nucleotides not matched to a gene: 5. This CDR3 is 13 amino acids long. The CDR3, as DNA: TGTGCCAGCAGCCGACAGGGGCGGCACGAGCAGTACTTC. Translating gives CASSRQGRHEQYF.

The chain carries TRBV5-1 and TRBJ2-5; D remains ambiguous. CDR3 length equals 15 residues. The germline gives CDR1 SGHRS, CDR2 YFSETQ. Deletions cut 4 bases from V and 1 base from J, with 14 bases between. CDR3: CASSPSGRSQETQYF. The DNA for the CDR3 is TGCGCCAGCAGCCCTTCGGGCAGGTCCCAAGAGACCCAGTACTTC. The entire variable domain, with the rest obtained from reference TRBV5-1 and TRBJ2-5, is as follows: KAGVTQTPRYLIKTRGQQVTLSCSPISGHRSVSWYQQTPGQGLQFLFEYFSETQRNKGNFPGRFSGRQFSNSRSEMNVSTLELGDSALYLCASSPSGRSQETQYFGPGTRLLVL.

The V and J genes are TRBV7-9 and TRBJ1-2, with D unclear. Between the trimmed V and J ends, which lost 1 base and 4 bases, there was a span of 10 bases. The CDR3 is 14 amino acids. In germline, CDR1 is SEHNR, CDR2 FQNEAQ (reference sequence). As DNA, the CDR3 is TGTGCCAGCAGCTTAGACCCGGGCCTCTATGGCTACACCTTC. This gives the protein CASSLDPGLYGYTF.

V gene TRBV19 combines with J gene TRBJ1-5, with D uncertain. The ends were cut back, 4 bases at V and 3 bases at J, with 13 bases in the middle. Germline-derived CDR1 and CDR2 are LNHDA and SQIVND (reference sequence). The CDR3 consists of 15 residues. The CDR3 here is CASSTDFRYNQPQHF. The CDR3 DNA follows: TGTGCCAGTAGTACTGATTTCCGATACAATCAGCCCCAGCATTTT.